This T cell receptor beta chain appears in the sequencing data of a study of T cell responses to AZD1222 COVID-19 vaccine. Profiling relied on immunoSEQ multiplex PCR, and the TCRdb table lists in-frame clones only, not all of them. The top ten clones hold roughly 15% of a sample with about 90,000 clones, over 70% of them seen once. The sequence came from an adult in good health. Material: peripheral blood, obtained on day 0 of AZD1222 vaccination.

CDR3 bases: TGCGCCAGCAGCCAAGGTGAGGGGGGAATCTACGAGCAGTACTTC. Translating it yields CASSQGEGGIYEQYF. This chain joins TRBV4-1 and TRBJ2-7; D is perhaps TRBD1 or TRBD2 (6 bases each). Per germline, CDR1 MGHRA and CDR2 YSYEKL. V was pared by 1 base and J by 3 bases, with 13 bases between. CDR3 length: 15 residues.